The 30 T cell receptor beta chains in this list originate from one sample, sequenced in a study of early T cells in non-severe SARS-CoV-2 infection (dated by TCRdb to the early 2020s). Library creation used 5' RACE. TCRdb lists the instrument as NextSeq 500. The public reads were quality trimmed at Q25 with fastp and then assembled into clones with MiXCR by TCRdb, keeping productive beta chains. Under each unique CDR3 protein, matching rows form one entry showing the most common genes and DNA. The sample table shows 70,000 or so distinct CDR3 sequences, and around an eighth are seen once. Clones ranked in the top ten supply about 1.3% of the sample. Sequences were obtained from whole blood. Source of these receptors: an adult who was a healthcare worker with PCR-confirmed SARS-CoV-2 infection or an uninfected control (not recorded which).

This clonotype was seen ten or more times. The V and J genes are TRBV28 and TRBJ1-3, with D hard to call. Trimming took 3 bases from V and 2 from J, leaving 8 bases between them. CDR1 MDHEN and CDR2 SYDVKM come from the germline V gene. The CDR3 extends over 14 amino acids. The CDR3 loop reads CASSFRGTGNTIYF. The CDR3 bases are TGTGCCAGCAGTTTCCGGGGTACTGGAAACACCATATATTTT.

This clonotype was recorded at least ten times. The chain combines TRBV20-1 with TRBJ2-7; D call uncertain. V gave up 2 bases and J gave up 2 bases, with 7 bases separating them. Germline CDR1 DFQATT, CDR2 SNEGSKA (reference sequence). CDR3 length: 12 residues. The CDR3 region is CSARNSTYEQYF. The CDR3 coding sequence is TGCAGTGCTAGAAACAGTACCTACGAGCAGTACTTC.

This clonotype appeared many times. This rearrangement joins TRBV6-5 to TRBJ2-7; 7 nucleotides agree with TRBD1. V lost 10 bases and J lost 3; bases outside the gene matches: 15. The CDR3 contains 15 residues. CDR1 MNHEY and CDR2 SVGAGI come from the germline V gene. The CDR3, as DNA: TGTGCCACCCGGACCAGCCGACAGGGAAGCTACGAGCAGTACTTC. It encodes CATRTSRQGSYEQYF.

This clonotype was seen ten or more times. The rearrangement links TRBV5-1 to TRBJ2-2; no firm D call. V was shortened by 5 bases and J by 3 bases, with 14 bases between the two germline ends. CDR1 and CDR2 (germline): SGHRS, YFSETQ. This CDR3 region has 15 residues. The CDR3 reads CASRQTYGHTGELFF. The DNA of the CDR3 is TGCGCCAGCAGACAGACCTATGGGCACACCGGGGAGCTGTTTTTT.

This rearrangement joins TRBV20-1 to TRBJ2-1; the match to TRBD2 covers 13 bases. The length of the CDR3 is 15 residues. The germline V gene has CDR1 DFQATT and CDR2 SNEGSKA (reference sequence). CDR3 nucleotides: TGCATCCCCTTACTAGCGGGAGGGAGGGTCGATGAGCAGTTCTTC. Its protein is CIPLLAGGRVDEQFF.

This clonotype was found many times. This sequence joins TRBV3-2 and TRBJ2-3; the DNA was not compared with TRBD2, the D call given in the table. TRBV3-2 is listed as a pseudogene. The CDR3 length is 16 residues. CDR3 residues: CASSHPSGRVGDTQYF. CDR3 DNA sequence: TGTGCCAGCAGCCATCCAAGCGGGAGGGTTGGAGATACGCAGTATTTT.

V and J are TRBV7-2 and TRBJ2-1; D is undetermined. CDR1 is SGHTA, CDR2 FQGNSA, per germline. The V end was cut by 3 bases, the J end by 2 bases, with 14 bases between. This CDR3 is built from 16 residues. The CDR3 reads CASSFSWSAAYNEQFF. CDR3 DNA: TGTGCCAGCAGCTTTAGCTGGTCGGCTGCCTACAATGAGCAGTTCTTC.

This clonotype was picked up many times. V usage is TRBV12-3 or TRBV12-4 and J usage is TRBJ2-5, with D possibly TRBD2 on 5 matching bases. V lost 2 bases, J lost 5 bases, and 9 bases lay in between. This CDR3 contains 13 residues. CDR3 sequence reads: CASSLPSGETQYF. In nucleotides, the CDR3 is TGTGCCAGCAGTTTACCGTCGGGGGAGACCCAGTACTTC.

The chain joins TRBV7-2 to TRBJ2-3; 10 nucleotides align to TRBD2. This CDR3 has 17 residues. Germline CDR1 is SGHTA and CDR2 is FQGNSA. V was pared by 0 bases and J by 0 bases, with 3 bases of the junction left unmatched. In DNA, the CDR3 is TGTGCCAGCAGCTTAGCGCTAGCGGGGGTTAGCACAGATACGCAGTATTTT. As protein: CASSLALAGVSTDTQYF.

There are many counts of this clonotype. This chain uses TRBV6-2 or TRBV6-3 with TRBJ2-1; weak D call: TRBD2 (6 bases). Germline lookup yields CDR1 MNHEY and CDR2 SVGEGT. V was clipped by 6 bases and J by 12 bases, with 18 bases between them. The CDR3 length is 13 residues. The CDR3 sequence is CASSRDARRGQFF. The CDR3 bases are TGTGCCAGCAGCCGCGACGCGCGGAGGGGGCAGTTCTTC.

This clonotype was seen a few times. This chain joins TRBV11-2 and TRBJ2-1, with 8 bases identical to TRBD2. The CDR3 has 15 amino acids. Trimming removed 5 bases from V and 2 bases from J; junction bases left unmatched: 5. Germline V gene sequence: CDR1 SGHAT, CDR2 FQNNGV. Written as DNA, the CDR3 is TGTGCCAGCAGCCCCGTAGCGGGACCCTACAATGAGCAGTTCTTC. It encodes CASSPVAGPYNEQFF.

CDR3 amino acids: CASSSQRGGDTDTQYF. The DNA of the CDR3 is TGTGCCAGCAGCAGCCAGCGGGGGGGCGACACAGATACGCAGTATTTT. V usage is TRBV7-2 and J usage is TRBJ2-3; 10 nucleotides match TRBD2. The CDR3 extends over 16 amino acids. The germline V gene encodes CDR1 SGHTA and CDR2 FQGNSA. With 5 bases clipped from V and 2 bases from J, the junction kept 7 bases outside the gene matches.

This clonotype was seen many times. The V and J genes are TRBV2 and TRBJ1-1; a weak D match, TRBD1 (5 bases). The V and J ends lost 5 bases and 2 bases respectively, with 12 bases between them. Germline CDR1 and CDR2: SNHLY and FYNNEI. The CDR3 extends over 14 amino acids. CDR3 nucleotide sequence: TGTGCCAGCAGTAAAGGGACGAGAAACACTGAAGCTTTCTTT. Residues: CASSKGTRNTEAFF.

This clonotype appeared many times. The CDR3 sequence is CSARGREYEQFF. CDR3 DNA sequence: TGCAGTGCTAGGGGAAGGGAGTATGAGCAGTTCTTC. The chain links TRBV20-1 to TRBJ2-1; TRBD2 is a possible D gene (5 bases). Germline V lookup: CDR1 DFQATT, CDR2 SNEGSKA (reference sequence). The length of the CDR3 is 12 residues. The V gene lost 3 bases and the J gene lost 8 bases, with 11 bases spanning the gap.

This clonotype was counted at least ten times. The chain has TRBV6-6 and TRBJ2-2; TRBD1 or TRBD2 may be the D gene (5 bases each). Germline V lookup: CDR1 MNHNY, CDR2 SVGAGI (reference sequence). The length of the CDR3 is 16 residues. Between the trimmed V and J ends, which lost 6 bases and 0 bases, there was a span of 14 bases. The CDR3 bases are TGTGCCAGCAGAAGACTGGGGACCACGAACACCGGGGAGCTGTTTTTT. As protein: CASRRLGTTNTGELFF.

The rearrangement links TRBV4-2 to TRBJ2-3; no clear D. CDR1 and CDR2 from the germline V gene are LGHNA and YNFKEQ. The CDR3 spans 13 residues. The V end was cut by 1 base, the J end by 5 bases, with 7 bases between. The CDR3 region has the DNA TGTGCCAGCAGCCAAGGCCCCGTAGATACGCAGTATTTT. It translates to CASSQGPVDTQYF.

This clonotype was seen many times. The rearrangement uses TRBV4-3 and TRBJ1-3; D unclear. This CDR3 contains 16 residues. Trimming took off 3 bases at V and 0 bases at J, with 12 bases between the two ends. Germline loops: CDR1 LGHNA, CDR2 YSLEER. CDR3 in DNA: TGCGCCAGCAGCCAGCTGACCGGGCCCTCTGGAAACACCATATATTTT. It encodes CASSQLTGPSGNTIYF.

This clonotype was detected a few times. V usage is TRBV15 and J usage is TRBJ2-3, with 7 bases lining up with TRBD1. The CDR3 has 16 residues. Germline assignment: CDR1 LNHNV and CDR2 YYDKDF (reference sequence). V lost 0 bases and J lost 4; bases outside the gene matches: 7. In nucleotides, the CDR3 is TGTGCCACCAGCAGAGAACCCCGACAGGGTGCAGATACGCAGTATTTT. It translates to CATSREPRQGADTQYF.

This clonotype was detected ten times or more. The chain has TRBV27 and TRBJ2-1, with 9 positions matching TRBD2. V gave up 6 bases and J gave up 0 bases; unmatched junction bases: 12. This CDR3 is built from 18 residues. CDR1 MNHEY and CDR2 SMNVEV come from the germline V gene (reference sequence). The CDR3 bases are TGTGCCAGCAGCCCCAACAGACTAGCGGTTAGCTCCTACAATGAGCAGTTCTTC. It is translated as CASSPNRLAVSSYNEQFF.

This clonotype showed up many times. The chain combines TRBV20-1 with TRBJ2-7; 8 nucleotides align to TRBD2. The CDR3 runs to 15 residues. CDR1 is DFQATT, CDR2 SNEGSKA, per germline (reference sequence). The ends lost 3 bases at V and 5 bases at J; junction bases unmatched: 12. The CDR3 loop reads CSASGYPGRGDEQYF. The CDR3 DNA reads as TGCAGTGCTAGTGGGTATCCGGGGCGGGGGGACGAGCAGTACTTC.

The sample holds many counts of this clonotype. This chain joins TRBV5-4 and TRBJ1-1, with TRBD1 as a possible D gene (5 bases). The CDR3 runs to 14 residues. V lost 0 bases and J 4 bases, leaving 10 bases between the germline ends. Germline CDR1 reads SGHNT; CDR2 reads YYREEE (reference sequence). As DNA, the CDR3 is TGTGCCAGCAGCTTGGAGTCAGGGTTCACTGAAGCTTTCTTT. Translated: CASSLESGFTEAFF.

This clonotype was observed many times. The gene calls are TRBV4-3 and TRBJ2-3; D call uncertain. V lost 4 bases to trimming and J lost 1 base, with 12 bases between them. The CDR3 is 15 amino acids. Per the germline V gene, CDR1 is LGHNA and CDR2 is YSLEER. In DNA form, the CDR3 reads TGCGCCAGCAGCCTGAAACGCTTTGGCACAGATACGCAGTATTTT. Amino acid sequence: CASSLKRFGTDTQYF.

This clonotype was detected ten times or more. The genes are TRBV30 and TRBJ1-5; D is ambiguous. Germline CDR1 and CDR2: GTSNPN and SVGIG (reference sequence). Trimming shortened V by 1 base and J by 7 bases, and 11 bases separated the two germline ends. The CDR3 is 13 amino acids. CDR3 sequence: CAWSDGEWQPQHF. The CDR3 DNA sequence: TGTGCCTGGAGTGATGGTGAATGGCAGCCCCAGCATTTT.

This clonotype was counted at least ten times. The chain carries TRBV4-1 and TRBJ2-7; TRBD1 matches at 8 bases. CDR1 is MGHRA and CDR2 is YSYEKL in the germline V gene. The CDR3 runs 13 residues. With V trimmed by 10 bases and J by 2 bases, 7 bases remained unmatched. The CDR3 coding sequence is TGCGCCATCCGCAGGGACAGGACCTACGAGCAGTACTTC. Encoded protein: CAIRRDRTYEQYF.

This clonotype was detected ten times or more. The chain joins TRBV18 to TRBJ2-3, with TRBD2 matching 9 bases. The V gene's germline CDR1 is KGHSH and CDR2 LQKENI. The CDR3 extends over 17 amino acids. Trimming cost V 3 bases and J 4 bases; bases outside gene matches: 11. The CDR3 DNA follows: TGTGCCAGCTCACCTCTCTCGACTAGCGGCAGGGCAGATACGCAGTATTTT. Protein product: CASSPLSTSGRADTQYF.

This clonotype was detected many times. CDR3 amino acids: CASSYLQGSANQPQHF. Written as DNA, the CDR3 is TGTGCCAGCAGTTACCTGCAGGGGTCTGCCAATCAGCCCCAGCATTTT. The chain couples TRBV6-6 to TRBJ1-5; D is perhaps TRBD1 (6 bases). This CDR3 is built from 16 residues. Germline V gene data show CDR1 as MNHNY and CDR2 as SVGAGI (reference sequence). With 2 bases removed from V and 3 bases from J, the gap between germline ends came to 14 bases.

This clonotype was seen only a few times. Given a much more abundant clone one base away, this may be a read error. The chain is built from TRBV11-2 and TRBJ2-2, with 7 bases matching TRBD2. Germline assignment: CDR1 SGHAT and CDR2 FQNNGV. This CDR3 has 15 amino acids. In DNA form, the CDR3 reads TGTGTCAGCAGCTTGGGAGGGACGAACACCGGGGAGCTGTTTTTT. Translation: CVSSLGGTNTGELFF.

At least ten counts were recorded for this clonotype. The J gene is TRBJ1-1, the V gene TRBV28; no firm D call. This CDR3 is built from 12 residues. Germline V gene lookup returns CDR1 MDHEN and CDR2 SYDVKM. Trimming left V 4 bases short and J 3 bases short, with 6 bases between. The CDR3 is CASSYSYTEAFF. For the CDR3, the DNA is TGTGCCAGCAGTTACAGTTACACTGAAGCTTTCTTT. The full variable domain, in which reference TRBV28 and TRBJ1-1 provide the parts outside the CDR3, is DVKVTQSSRYLVKRTGEKVFLECVQDMDHENMFWYRQDPGLGLRLIYFSYDVKMKEKGDIPEGYSVSREKKERFSLILESASTNQTSMYLCASSYSYTEAFFGQGTRLTVV.

In its sample, this clonotype was seen many times. This rearrangement joins TRBV7-2 to TRBJ2-3; 8 positions agree with TRBD1. Germline V gene data show CDR1 as SGHTA and CDR2 as FQGNSA. The V segment lost 5 bases and the J segment 6 bases; nucleotides outside the gene matches: 7. CDR3 length equals 14 residues. The CDR3 is CASSRTGISDTQYF. CDR3 nucleotides: TGTGCCAGCAGCCGGACAGGGATATCCGATACGCAGTATTTT.

This clonotype was seen repeatedly, ten times or more. The chain links TRBV12-3 or TRBV12-4 to TRBJ2-5, with 8 bases aligning to TRBD1. J gave up 5 bases and V 7 bases, and 6 bases lay outside the gene matches. This CDR3 region has 13 residues. The CDR3 here is CASKNRGDETQYF. CDR3 DNA: TGTGCCAGCAAAAACAGGGGGGATGAGACCCAGTACTTC.